The T cell receptor (beta chain) described here comes from a study of blood T cell repertoires in COVID-19. V was trimmed by 7 bases and J by 1 base, leaving 7 bases between them. The germline CDR1 and CDR2 sequences are KGHDR and SFDVKD. The CDR3 is 13 amino acids. Generated by immunoSEQ multiplex PCR, the TCRdb table keeps only in-frame clones and is missing some. There are approximately 250,000 clones in the sample; 86% occur only once, and about an eighth lies in the top ten. This chain uses TRBV24-1 with TRBJ1-5; D is uncertain. The receptor was isolated from a woman in her 70s with COVID-19, enrolled during active disease. The specimen sequenced was peripheral blood. The CDR3 is CATSRHSNQPQHF. As DNA, the CDR3 is TGTGCCACCAGCAGGCACAGCAATCAGCCCCAGCATTTT.